This T cell receptor (beta chain) was captured by sequencing in a study of blood T cell repertoires in COVID-19. Study-level background: T cells, B-cell-depleted T cells, or PBMCs supplied cDNA or gDNA.

How the authors handled the data: Amplified reference gene primers provided the basis for estimating nucleated cell counts. Sequencing was performed with immunoSEQ multiplex PCR; in TCRdb, only in-frame clones are kept and a portion is missing. That table supplies the V and J calls and clone size; D and trimming were determined from the DNA. The table records approximately 100,000 clones, approximately 69% of them present only once. Unmatched junction bases numbered 6, after V lost 10 bases and J lost 3 bases. In germline, CDR1 is SEHNR, CDR2 FQNEAQ (reference sequence). The CDR3 spans 13 residues. V is TRBV7-9 and J is TRBJ2-3, with 8 bases that match TRBD2. This receptor was obtained from a man older than 75 with acute or convalescent COVID-19. Sequenced material: peripheral blood. The CDR3 here is CANRRGETDTQYF. Written as DNA, the CDR3 is TGTGCCAACCGGCGGGGGGAGACAGATACGCAGTATTTT.